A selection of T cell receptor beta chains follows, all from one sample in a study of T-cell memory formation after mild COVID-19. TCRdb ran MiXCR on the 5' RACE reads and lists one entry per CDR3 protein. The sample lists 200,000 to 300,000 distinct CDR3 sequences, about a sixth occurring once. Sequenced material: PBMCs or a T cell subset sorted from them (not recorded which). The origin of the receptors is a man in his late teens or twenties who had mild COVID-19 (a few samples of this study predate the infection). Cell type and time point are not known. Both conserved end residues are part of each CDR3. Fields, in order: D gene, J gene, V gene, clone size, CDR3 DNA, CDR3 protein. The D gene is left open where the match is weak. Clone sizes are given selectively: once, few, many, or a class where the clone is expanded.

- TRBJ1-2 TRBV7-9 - TGTGCCAGCAGCTTAGCGTCGGTGGATGGCTACACCTTC CASSLASVDGYTF
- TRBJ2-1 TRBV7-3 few TGTGCCAGCAGCCGCATGCCAGGGGACTACAATGAGCAGTTCTTC CASSRMPGDYNEQFF
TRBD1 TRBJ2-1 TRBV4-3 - TGCGCCAGCAGCACGGGACAGGGGGCGGGCAATGAGCAGTTCTTC CASSTGQGAGNEQFF
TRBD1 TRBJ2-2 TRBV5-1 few TGCGCCAGCGGGGACAGTTACACCGGGGAGCTGTTTTTT CASGDSYTGELFF
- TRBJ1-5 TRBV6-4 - TGTGCCAGCCACCCTGGGGAGCCCCAGCATTTT CASHPGEPQHF
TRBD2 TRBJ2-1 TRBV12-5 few TGTGCTAGTGGTTATAGCGGGGGGCACAATGAGCAGTTCTTC CASGYSGGHNEQFF
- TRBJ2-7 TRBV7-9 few TGTGCCAGCAGCTCCCAGGACGACCCCCATACCGAGCAGTACTTC CASSSQDDPHTEQYF
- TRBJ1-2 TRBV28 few TGTGCCAGCAGATTGGTGACAGGTCGCTATGGCTACACCTTC CASRLVTGRYGYTF
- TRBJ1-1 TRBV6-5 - TGTGCCAGCAGTTACAGTGTCCACCCCGACACTGAAGCTTTCTTT CASSYSVHPDTEAFF
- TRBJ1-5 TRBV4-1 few TGCGCCAGCAGCCCCGGTGCGGGGTATCAGCCCCAGCATTTT CASSPGAGYQPQHF
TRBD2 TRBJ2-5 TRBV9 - TGTGCCAGCTCGCTAGCGGGGGCGCAGGGGACCCAGTACTTC CASSLAGAQGTQYF
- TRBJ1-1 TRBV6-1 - TGTGCCAGCATCCCGGGACACGTTACTGAAGCTTTCTTT CASIPGHVTEAFF
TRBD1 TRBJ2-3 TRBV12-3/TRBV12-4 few TGTGCCAGCAGAAAACGGACAGGGACCGTAGATACGCAGTATTTT CASRKRTGTVDTQYF
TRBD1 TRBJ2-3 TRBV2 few TGTGCCAGCAGTGATGCGGGCAGGGGGCTAGCAGATACGCAGTATTTT CASSDAGRGLADTQYF
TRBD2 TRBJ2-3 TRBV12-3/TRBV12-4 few TGTGCCAGCAGTTCAAACTCTGGGACTAGCGGGGGGGCTAGCACAGATACGCAGTATTTT CASSSNSGTSGGASTDTQYF
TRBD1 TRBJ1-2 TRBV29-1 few TGCAGCGTTGAGGGACAGGCTTATGGCTACACCTTC CSVEGQAYGYTF
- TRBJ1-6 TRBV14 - TGTGCCAGCAGCTTAACAGGGCCTTCACCCCTCCACTTT CASSLTGPSPLHF
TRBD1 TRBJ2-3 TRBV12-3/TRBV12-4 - TGTGCCAGTACAGGGGTTTTAGTAGATACGCAGTATTTT CASTGVLVDTQYF
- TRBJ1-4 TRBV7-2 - TGTGCCAGCAGCTTACAGGGAAGCGGCGAAAAACTGTTTTTT CASSLQGSGEKLFF
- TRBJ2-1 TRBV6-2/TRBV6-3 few TGTGCCAGCAGCCAGCCGGGCTCCTACAATGAGCAGTTCTTC CASSQPGSYNEQFF
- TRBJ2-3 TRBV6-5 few TGTGCCAGCAGTTGGTTAGGGGCGACAGATACGCAGTATTTT CASSWLGATDTQYF
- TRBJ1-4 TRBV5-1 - TGCGCCAGCAGCTCCAGGGAGGTAGGGAATGAAAAACTGTTTTTT CASSSREVGNEKLFF
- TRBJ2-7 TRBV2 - TGTGCCAGCAGCCGACAGGGACTCTACGAGCAGTACTTC CASSRQGLYEQYF
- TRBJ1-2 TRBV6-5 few TGTGCCAGCAGTAACTCCTATGGCTACACCTTC CASSNSYGYTF
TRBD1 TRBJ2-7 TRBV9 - TGTGCCAGCAGCGTATCCCTGACAGGGGACTACGAGCAGTACTTC CASSVSLTGDYEQYF
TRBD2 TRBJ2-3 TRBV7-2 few TGTGCCAGCAGGTTTGGGACTAGCGGGGGGGCCTTTAGCACAGATACGCAGTATTTT CASRFGTSGGAFSTDTQYF
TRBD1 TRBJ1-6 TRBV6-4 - TGTGCCAGCAGTGACAATCAGGGGGCACCCCTCCACTTT CASSDNQGAPLHF
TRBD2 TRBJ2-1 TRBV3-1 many TGTGCCAGCAGCCATGGACTAGCGGGGTTTGAGCAGTTCTTC CASSHGLAGFEQFF
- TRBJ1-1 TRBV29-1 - TGCAGCGTTACCCGTCAGAACACTGAAGCTTTCTTT CSVTRQNTEAFF
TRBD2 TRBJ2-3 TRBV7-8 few TGTGCCAGCAGCTTAGGACTAGCGGGGGGGCTTTTCGGGACAGATACGCAGTATTTT CASSLGLAGGLFGTDTQYF
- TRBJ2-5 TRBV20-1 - TGCAGTGCTGAGGGAAGGGGGGCCGGAGAGACCCAGTACTTC CSAEGRGAGETQYF
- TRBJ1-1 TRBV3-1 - TGTGCCAGCAATGGGAAGGGCCTTCGTCTTGAGAACACTGAAGCTTTCTTT CASNGKGLRLENTEAFF
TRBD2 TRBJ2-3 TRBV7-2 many TGTGCCAGTACGGGGGGGACTAGCACAGATACGCAGTATTTT CASTGGTSTDTQYF
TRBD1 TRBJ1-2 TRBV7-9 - TGTGCCAGCAGCGGTACAGGGGGCCATGGCTACACCTTC CASSGTGGHGYTF
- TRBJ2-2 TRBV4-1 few TGCGCCAGCAGCCCCGGAGGTGGTAGGGGGGCGAACACCGGGGAGCTGTTTTTT CASSPGGGRGANTGELFF
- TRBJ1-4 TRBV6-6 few TGTGCCAGCAGTTACGGCAGGGATGGTGAAAAACTGTTTTTT CASSYGRDGEKLFF
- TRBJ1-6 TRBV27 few TGTGCCAGCAGTTTTTCTGTTTTGTCACCCCTCCACTTT CASSFSVLSPLHF
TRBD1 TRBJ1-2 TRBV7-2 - TGTGCCAGCAGCTTAGAAGGCCAGGGGGCCCTCTATGGCTACACCTTC CASSLEGQGALYGYTF
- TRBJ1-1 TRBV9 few TGTGCCAGCAGCGTAGGCGGTTCCGAAATGAACACTGAAGCTTTCTTT CASSVGGSEMNTEAFF
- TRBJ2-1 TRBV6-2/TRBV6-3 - TGTGCCAGCAGCTATACTGACAAATACAATGAGCAGTTCTTC CASSYTDKYNEQFF
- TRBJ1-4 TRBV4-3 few TGCGCCAGCAGCCAAGATGTGTCAACTAATGAAAAACTGTTTTTT CASSQDVSTNEKLFF
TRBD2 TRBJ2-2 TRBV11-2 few TGTGCCAGCAGCTCCTCCGGGACTAGCAGACCCGGGGAGCTGTTTTTT CASSSSGTSRPGELFF
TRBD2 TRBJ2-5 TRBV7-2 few TGTGCCAGCAGCTTACCGGGGGGGATGGAAGAGACCCAGTACTTC CASSLPGGMEETQYF
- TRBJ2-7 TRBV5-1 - TGCGCCAGCGGCTCAGGGAGCTCCTACGAGCAGTACTTC CASGSGSSYEQYF
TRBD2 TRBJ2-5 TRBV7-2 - TGTGCCAGCAGCTCGATAGGGTGGGCGGGGGGTATCCAAGAGACCCAGTACTTC CASSSIGWAGGIQETQYF
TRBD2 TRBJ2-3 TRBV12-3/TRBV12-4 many TGTGCCAGCAGTTTAGCCTTTAGCGGGGGGGCGGATACGCAGTATTTT CASSLAFSGGADTQYF
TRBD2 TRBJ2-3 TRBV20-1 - TGCAGTGCTGACGGGGATAGCGGGGCCGTGAGAACAGATACGCAGTATTTT CSADGDSGAVRTDTQYF
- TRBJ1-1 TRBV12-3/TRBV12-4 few TGTGCCAGCAGCCCCCGCCCCACTGAAGCTTTCTTT CASSPRPTEAFF
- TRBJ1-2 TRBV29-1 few - CSVGWGAGGYTF
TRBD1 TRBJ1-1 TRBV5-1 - TGCGCCAGCAGCGCAGGACAGGGGGGCGAAGTGAACACTGAAGCTTTCTTT CASSAGQGGEVNTEAFF
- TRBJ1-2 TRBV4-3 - TGCGCCAGCAGCCAAGATGGAGGGGGTCTTTGCTATGGCTACACCTTC CASSQDGGGLCYGYTF
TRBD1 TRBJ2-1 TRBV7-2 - TGTGCCAGCAGCTCTACCCCGGGACAGACCTACAATGAGCAGTTCTTC CASSSTPGQTYNEQFF